The next 29 T cell receptor beta chains were all read from a single sample in a study of blood T cells in healthy people across ages (dated by TCRdb to about 2015). The library was obtained by 5' RACE. Sequencing was performed on an Illumina HiSeq 2500. A second about 7 to 12 cycle PCR used a sample-barcoded 5' primer and a J-beta primer mix. The public reads were quality trimmed at Q25 with fastp and then assembled into clones with MiXCR by TCRdb, keeping productive beta chains. For every CDR3 protein sequence, its rows merge into one entry that carries the most common genes and DNA. In all, the sample holds 540,000 or so distinct CDR3 sequences, and 24% of those were seen once. 8.7% of the sample is taken by the ten largest. These data were also filed under a second study, of T cells of mothers and their children.

Material: blood. These receptors were obtained from a boy between 10 and 17 years old in good health.

The chain couples TRBV5-1 to TRBJ2-1; weak D call: TRBD2 (6 bases). The CDR3 spans 16 residues. The germline V gene has CDR1 SGHRS and CDR2 YFSETQ. Trimming shortened V by 0 bases and J by 3 bases, and 13 bases separated the two germline ends. DNA of the CDR3: TGCGCCAGCAGCTTGGTTGTAGCGGCAGTCTACAATGAGCAGTTCTTC. This translates into CASSLVVAAVYNEQFF.

The chain joins TRBV4-1 to TRBJ1-4; no reliable D call. The CDR3 contains 13 residues. V lost 8 bases to trimming and J lost 0 bases, with 7 bases between them. The germline V gene encodes CDR1 MGHRA and CDR2 YSYEKL. The CDR3, as DNA: TGCGCCAGCGCTTACTCAACTAATGAAAAACTGTTTTTT. It specifies CASAYSTNEKLFF.

CDR3 protein: CSASGSFGEQYF. CDR3 nucleotides: TGCAGTGCTTCCGGGAGTTTCGGCGAGCAGTACTTC. The chain has TRBV20-1 and TRBJ2-7; possibly TRBD2 for D (6 bases). The CDR3 spans 12 residues. Trimming pared 5 bases from V and 6 bases from J, leaving 14 bases between. Germline V gene sequence: CDR1 DFQATT, CDR2 SNEGSKA (reference sequence).

The gene calls are TRBV12-3 or TRBV12-4 and TRBJ2-1, with D possibly TRBD1 on 7 matching bases. The V end lost 5 bases, the J end lost 3 bases, and 17 bases lay between the germline ends. This CDR3 region has 16 residues. CDR3 nucleotides: TGTGCCAGCAGTCTCCTCAGGGGGGCCTTCTACAATGAGCAGTTCTTC. Translating gives CASSLLRGAFYNEQFF.

This clonotype came up a few times. One end of the junction fails to match germline, which may point to a read error. The chain recombines TRBV6-5 with TRBJ2-2; 8 positions match TRBD1. The CDR3 spans 13 residues. Germline CDR1 is MNHEY and CDR2 is SVGAGI. CDR3 in amino acids: CAGGTGNTEELFF. CDR3 bases: TGTGCCGGTGGGACAGGAAACACCGAGGAGCTGTTTTTT.

The J gene is TRBJ2-5, the V gene TRBV12-3 or TRBV12-4; D gene uncertain. The V and J ends lost 8 bases and 3 bases respectively, with 10 bases between them. The CDR3 consists of 12 residues. CDR3 protein: CASGEREETQYF. In DNA form, the CDR3 reads TGTGCCAGCGGGGAACGGGAAGAGACCCAGTACTTC.

This clonotype was found a few times. The V and J genes are TRBV12-3 or TRBV12-4 and TRBJ1-1, with D possibly being TRBD1 (5 bases). The length of the CDR3 is 14 residues. V lost 5 bases and J lost 6, with 16 bases in between. This chain's CDR3 is CASSLLGVRAEAFF. The CDR3 region has the DNA TGTGCCAGCAGTCTCTTGGGGGTGAGGGCTGAAGCTTTCTTT.

The chain links TRBV20-1 to TRBJ2-1, with unresolved D. Trimming stripped 3 bases from V and 11 bases from J, with 14 bases between. Germline loops: CDR1 DFQATT, CDR2 SNEGSKA (reference sequence). The CDR3 has 12 residues. The CDR3 DNA sequence: TGCAGTGCTAGGGCCGTCTTTGGTCAGCAGTTCTTC. Its protein is CSARAVFGQQFF.

This chain uses TRBV6-5 with TRBJ1-1, with D possibly matching TRBD1 (5 bases). Germline CDR1 is MNHEY and CDR2 is SVGAGI. The ends were cut back, 8 bases at V and 12 bases at J, with 19 bases in the middle. This CDR3 contains 12 residues. The CDR3 nucleotides read TGTGCCAGCGGAGGAGGGGCAACAAAATCTTTCTTT. Translating it yields CASGGGATKSFF.

The rearrangement links TRBV4-3 to TRBJ2-7; D remains unclear. The ends were cut back, 5 bases at V and 3 bases at J, with 20 bases in the middle. This CDR3 has 16 amino acids. Germline V gene data show CDR1 as LGHNA and CDR2 as YSLEER. CDR3 in amino acids: CASSEASDSRIYEQYF. CDR3 nucleotide sequence: TGCGCCAGCAGCGAAGCCTCGGATAGCCGAATCTACGAGCAGTACTTC.

The chain is built from TRBV29-1 and TRBJ2-7, with no clear D. CDR3 length: 14 residues. Trimming took 6 bases from V and 0 from J, leaving 15 bases between them. Germline CDR1 SQVTM, CDR2 ANQGSEA. The CDR3 DNA is TGCAGCGTACGTCCAGGCAATAGCTCCTACGAGCAGTACTTC. It translates to CSVRPGNSSYEQYF.

The genes are TRBV7-9 and TRBJ1-2; 9 nucleotides agree with TRBD1. CDR1 and CDR2 from the germline V gene are SEHNR and FQNEAQ (reference sequence). V shed 5 bases, J shed 3 bases, and the junction held 10 bases outside the gene matches. The CDR3 consists of 16 residues. The CDR3 DNA sequence: TGTGCCAGCAGCCCAGACACGGACAGGGGAGACTATGGCTACACCTTC. Its translation: CASSPDTDRGDYGYTF.

The chain employs TRBV20-1 and TRBJ2-7; 9 bases match TRBD1. Germline V gene data show CDR1 as DFQATT and CDR2 as SNEGSKA (reference sequence). The CDR3 extends over 13 amino acids. V shed 7 bases and J 0 bases; nucleotides not matched to a gene: 4. CDR3 residues: CSGTGVHSYEQYF. The DNA for the CDR3 is TGCAGTGGGACAGGGGTACACTCCTACGAGCAGTACTTC.

This chain uses TRBV4-3 with TRBJ1-4; 11 nucleotides line up with TRBD1. CDR1 is LGHNA and CDR2 is YSLEER in the germline V gene. Germline trimming cut 4 bases from V and 7 bases from J; bases unmatched to any gene: 8. This CDR3 has 16 amino acids. In nucleotides, the CDR3 is TGCGCCAGCAGCCTGGGGCCAGGGACAGGGGGTGAAAAACTGTTTTTT. It specifies CASSLGPGTGGEKLFF.

The chain links TRBV6-5 to TRBJ2-5; TRBD2 aligns across 8 bases. Near its end, the DNA agrees better with TRBJ2-1, so the J call may be wrong. The CDR3 consists of 13 residues. The germline V gene encodes CDR1 MNHEY and CDR2 SVGAGI. CDR3 sequence: CASSISLAGEQFF. The CDR3 coding sequence is TGTGCCAGCAGCATATCGCTAGCGGGTGAGCAGTTCTTC.

This clonotype has just one count. This chain connects TRBV12-3 or TRBV12-4 to TRBJ1-1; the D gene is possibly TRBD1 (6 bases). V shed 2 bases and J shed 6 bases, with 13 bases lying between them. There are 14 residues in the CDR3. The DNA for the CDR3 is TGTGCCAGCAGTTTACCCCCAGGGGATCCTGAAGCTTTCTTT. Amino acids: CASSLPPGDPEAFF.

This clonotype was observed a few times. The chain employs TRBV6-5 and TRBJ1-2, with 9 bases identical to TRBD1. With 6 bases clipped from V and 7 bases from J, the junction kept 3 bases outside the gene matches. The V gene's germline CDR1 is MNHEY and CDR2 SVGAGI. The CDR3 spans 12 residues. The CDR3 loop reads CASSWTGVGYTF. The CDR3 nucleotides read TGTGCCAGCAGCTGGACAGGGGTTGGCTACACCTTC.

The chain is built from TRBV10-3 and TRBJ2-1, with D perhaps TRBD1 (6 bases). CDR3 length: 17 residues. Between the trimmed V and J ends, which lost 3 bases and 2 bases, there was a span of 17 bases. Germline V gene lookup returns CDR1 ENHRY and CDR2 SYGVKD. The CDR3 coding sequence is TGTGCCATCAGTGATCAGGGGCCGCCTGGTCCCTACAATGAGCAGTTCTTC. It codes for CAISDQGPPGPYNEQFF.

The CDR3 sequence: CASSLVEVGQPQHF. DNA of the CDR3: TGTGCCAGCAGTTTGGTCGAAGTGGGCCAGCCCCAGCATTTT. The chain is built from TRBV28 and TRBJ1-5; D gene uncertain. CDR1 MDHEN and CDR2 SYDVKM come from the germline V gene. The CDR3 is made up of 14 amino acids. Deletions cut 3 bases from V and 7 bases from J, with 13 bases between. Looking up the rest from reference TRBV28 and TRBJ1-5 gives the full variable domain: DVKVTQSSRYLVKRTGEKVFLECVQDMDHENMFWYRQDPGLGLRLIYFSYDVKMKEKGDIPEGYSVSREKKERFSLILESASTNQTSMYLCASSLVEVGQPQHFGDGTRLSIL.

The chain uses TRBV12-3 or TRBV12-4 and TRBJ2-1; a possible D gene is TRBD2 (6 bases). The CDR3 is 13 residues long. V was pared by 5 bases and J by 7 bases, with 12 bases between. CDR3 bases: TGTGCCAGCAGTCTAATCCGGGAGAATGAGCAGTTCTTC. The encoded protein is CASSLIRENEQFF.

The J gene is TRBJ1-6, the V gene TRBV7-9; D might be TRBD1 (5 bases). V shed 6 bases and J shed 8 bases, with 11 bases lying between them. The CDR3 is 13 residues long. In germline, CDR1 is SEHNR, CDR2 FQNEAQ (reference sequence). CDR3 loop: CASRPAGDSPLHF. CDR3 nucleotide sequence: TGTGCCAGCAGGCCAGCGGGGGATTCACCCCTCCACTTT. Full variable domain (outside the CDR3, taken from reference TRBV7-9 and TRBJ1-6): DTGVSQNPRHKITKRGQNVTFRCDPISEHNRLYWYRQTLGQGPEFLTYFQNEAQLEKSRLLSDRFSAERPKGSFSTLEIQRTEQGDSAMYLCASRPAGDSPLHFGNGTRLTVT.

The sample holds a few counts of this clonotype. The chain employs TRBV7-2 and TRBJ2-1, with D uncertain. This CDR3 has 16 residues. V shed 1 base and J shed 0 bases, with 10 bases lying between them. Germline-derived CDR1 and CDR2 are SGHTA and FQGNSA. CDR3 sequence: CASSLERAASYNEQFF. The CDR3 coding sequence is TGTGCCAGCAGCTTAGAACGGGCGGCCTCCTACAATGAGCAGTTCTTC.

The chain recombines TRBV9 with TRBJ2-3, with a weak D call TRBD1 (5 bases). Germline V gene data show CDR1 as SGDLS and CDR2 as YYNGEE. The CDR3 is 16 residues long. V was pared by 3 bases and J by 2 bases, with 16 bases between. CDR3 nucleotide sequence: TGTGCCAGCAGCGCAGAAGACAGACCCTTCACAGATACGCAGTATTTT. This gives the protein CASSAEDRPFTDTQYF.

This clonotype was seen more than once but under ten times. This chain connects TRBV27 to TRBJ2-5; D is unresolved. V shed 3 bases and J shed 1 base, with 9 bases lying between them. Germline CDR1 MNHEY, CDR2 SMNVEV (reference sequence). The CDR3 loop spans 14 amino acids. CDR3 region: CASSFRHGQETQYF. The CDR3 DNA reads TGTGCCAGCAGTTTCCGTCACGGCCAAGAGACCCAGTACTTC.

The table lists this clonotype with a few counts. The chain carries TRBV5-1 and TRBJ1-2; 8 bases are shared with TRBD1. V gave up 4 bases and J gave up 5 bases; unmatched junction bases: 10. The length of the CDR3 is 15 residues. CDR1 and CDR2 (germline): SGHRS, YFSETQ. Here the CDR3 reads CASSRGQGVVYGYTF. As DNA, the CDR3 is TGCGCCAGCAGCCGTGGACAGGGAGTTGTATATGGCTACACCTTC.

This clonotype was seen more than once but under ten times. This rearrangement joins TRBV15 to TRBJ1-4; TRBD1 might be the D (6 bases). Trimming took 3 bases from V and 7 from J, leaving 21 bases between them. The CDR3 runs 17 residues. Germline CDR1 LNHNV, CDR2 YYDKDF (reference sequence). The CDR3 nucleotides are TGTGCCACCAGCAGCACACAACCAGGGGTTCAGGGTGAAAAACTGTTTTTT. This sequence encodes CATSSTQPGVQGEKLFF.

This clonotype appeared a few times. One end of the junction varies from germline; a read error may be responsible. The J gene is TRBJ2-1, the V gene TRBV13, with D perhaps given as TRBD1 or TRBD2 (5 bases each). The CDR3 loop spans 13 amino acids. Looked up from germline, CDR1 is PRHDT and CDR2 is FYEKMQ (reference sequence). The CDR3 DNA reads TGTTCCAGCAGCTTAGAGGCAGGGACTGAGCAGTTCTTC. Its translation: CSSSLEAGTEQFF. Supplemented by reference TRBV13 and TRBJ2-1, the full variable domain reads AAGVIQSPRHLIKEKRETATLKCYPIPRHDTVYWYQQGPGQDPQFLISFYEKMQSDKGSIPDRFSAQQFSDYHSELNMSSLELGDSALYFCSSSLEAGTEQFFGPGTRLTVL.

This clonotype was detected only a few times. The chain carries TRBV6-1 and TRBJ2-5; 11 nucleotides align to TRBD2. Trimming took 6 bases from V and 5 from J; bases not matched to a gene: 8. Germline loops: CDR1 MNHNS, CDR2 SASEGT. CDR3 length: 15 amino acids. The CDR3 sequence is CASSETSGAWETQYF. CDR3 nucleotides: TGTGCCAGCAGCGAGACTAGCGGGGCGTGGGAGACCCAGTACTTC.

This clonotype was picked up a small number of times. V and J are TRBV28 and TRBJ2-1; the match to TRBD2 covers 7 bases. The CDR3 is made up of 15 amino acids. Looked up from germline, CDR1 is MDHEN and CDR2 is SYDVKM. Trimming at V came to 5 bases and at J to 10 bases, leaving 14 bases not matched to a gene. In DNA form, the CDR3 reads TGTGCCAGCAGTCCCCCCCGCGGGAGAAGCGGGGAGCAGTTCTTC. It translates to CASSPPRGRSGEQFF.